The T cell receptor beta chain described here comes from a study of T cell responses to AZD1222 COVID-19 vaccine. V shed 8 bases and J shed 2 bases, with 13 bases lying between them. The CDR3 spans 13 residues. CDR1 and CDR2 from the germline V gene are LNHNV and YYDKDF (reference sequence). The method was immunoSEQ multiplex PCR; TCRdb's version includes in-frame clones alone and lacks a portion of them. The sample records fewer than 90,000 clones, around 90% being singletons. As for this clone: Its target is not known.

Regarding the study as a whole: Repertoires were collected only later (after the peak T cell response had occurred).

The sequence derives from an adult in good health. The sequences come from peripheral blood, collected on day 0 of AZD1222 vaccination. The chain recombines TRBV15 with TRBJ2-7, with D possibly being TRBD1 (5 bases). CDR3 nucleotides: TGTGCCACCGCGGTTGGCAGGGCCTACGAGCAGTACTTC. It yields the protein CATAVGRAYEQYF.